The text below deals with one TCR beta chain. The data derive from a study of CD8+ T cells in alopecia areata. Sequencing used cDNA as its template, made by extracting RNA and reverse transcribing it. The protocol was immunoSEQ multiplex PCR, while the TCRdb copy is restricted to in-frame clones and leaves out a portion. Of fewer than 150,000 clones in the sample, around two fifths were seen once. Losses at the gene ends were 4 bases for V and 8 bases for J; bases not matched to a gene: 1. CDR1 KGHSH and CDR2 LQKENI come from the germline V gene. The CDR3 length is 13 residues. The chain uses TRBV18 and TRBJ2-1, with 11 bases matching TRBD1. The sequenced sample was CD4+ T cells sorted from blood. This TCR was sampled from a human donor with alopecia areata. Here the CDR3 reads CASSRTGGHEQFF. The CDR3 bases are TGTGCCAGCTCACGGACAGGGGGCCATGAGCAGTTCTTC.